The present entry profiles one T cell receptor (beta chain) with its context. Its antigen is unknown. The protocol was immunoSEQ multiplex PCR, while the TCRdb copy is restricted to in-frame clones and leaves out a portion. The data contain approximately 82,000 clones, 87% of them singletons. The data originate from a study of OX40 agonist ivuxolimab in advanced cancers. Study-level background: One hepatocellular carcinoma and a couple of cutaneous melanoma patients partially responded. Points from the study as a whole: Those patients achieving a partial response at 0.1-3.0 mg/kg showed among the lowest clonal expansion. Also present in some nonresponders was a low level of normalized T-cell clonal expansion.

Trimming pared 0 bases from V and 3 bases from J, leaving 8 bases between. The CDR3 is 14 amino acids. CDR1 is MGHRA and CDR2 is YSYEKL in the germline V gene. V is TRBV4-1 and J is TRBJ1-2; D gene uncertain. The clonotype originates from an adult with an advanced solid tumor such as melanoma, head and neck, liver or kidney cancer. The specimen was CD4+ or CD8+ T cells sorted from blood, collected in a trial of the OX40 agonist ivuxolimab. CDR3 loop: CASSQDVEDYGYTF. The DNA of the CDR3 is TGCGCCAGCAGCCAAGATGTGGAGGACTATGGCTACACCTTC.